The entry that follows covers one T cell receptor (beta chain) sequence. Its antigen is not identified. TCRdb reprocessed the 5' RACE reads, with one entry per CDR3 protein and no DNA. The sample data list some 83,000 distinct CDR3 sequences. CDR1 SNHLY and CDR2 FYNNEI come from the germline V gene. The CDR3 contains 15 residues. The sample is drawn from a study of monozygotic twins with inflammatory bowel disease. Study-wide results and limits: Repertoires of patients may have been made more variable by differing immunosuppressive treatments.

Sequencing was done on a sample of blood. The TCR comes from a human donor with ulcerative colitis or Crohn's disease, or a healthy co-twin of an affected twin (not recorded which). The V call is TRBV2, the J call TRBJ1-1; TCRdb indicates TRBD1, and absent DNA this call remains unverified. The CDR3 sequence is CASSHGQGLRTEAFF. Filled out from reference TRBV2 and TRBJ1-1, the complete variable domain reads EPEVTQTPSHQVTQMGQEVILRCVPISNHLYFYWYRQILGQKVEFLVSFYNNEISEKSEIFDDQFSVERPDGSNFTLKIRSTKLEDSAMYFCASSHGQGLRTEAFFGQGTRLTVV.